The sample holds one count of the clone carrying this T cell receptor (beta chain). Its antigen is still unknown. The germline V gene encodes CDR1 KGHDR and CDR2 SFDVKD. The CDR3 runs to 16 residues. The V end was cut by 3 bases, the J end by 1 base, with 12 bases between. This sample stems from a study of glioma-infiltrating T cells. Study findings and constraints: Above-expected tissue-blood divergence occurred in all gliomas, most in low-grade ones.

TCR alpha and beta CDR3 regions were amplified from RNA using iRepertoire nested multiplex PCR. One-step reverse transcription and amplification started from approximately 100-400 ng of tissue mRNA or PBMC total RNA. TCRdb re-analysed the multiplex PCR reads in MiXCR, keeping a single row per CDR3 protein. The sample carries over 140,000 distinct CDR3 sequences, about 39% recorded once. The sample comprised glioma tissue, nonneoplastic brain tissue, or PBMCs (not recorded which). This clonotype originated in a human donor with low-grade glioma or glioblastoma, undergoing nonglioma brain surgery, or in good health (not recorded which). The rearrangement uses TRBV24-1 and TRBJ1-5; TRBD1 is a possible D gene (5 bases). The CDR3 nucleotides are TGTGCCACCAGTGATCCCGCTTGGGACAGCAATCAGCCCCAGCATTTT. Amino acid sequence: CATSDPAWDSNQPQHF.